The 13 T cell receptor beta chains below come from one sample, sequenced in a study of blood T cells in healthy people across ages (dated by TCRdb to the mid-2010s). The library was produced with 5' RACE. TCRdb names Illumina HiSeq 2500 as the instrument used. A second roughly 6 to 12 cycle PCR used a sample-barcoded 5' primer and a J-beta primer mix. TCRdb passed the public sequencing reads through fastp at Q25 and MiXCR, retaining productive beta sequences. Records with the same CDR3 protein are collapsed into one entry carrying the most frequent genes and DNA. In this sample the table shows more than 500,000 distinct CDR3 sequences, about 25% of which occur a single time. The top ten constitute over 3.5% of the sample. These data were also reused for a study on T cells of mothers and their children.

Sequencing was performed on blood. All receptors come from a boy aged 2 to 10 in good health.

This clonotype appeared a few times. A junction boundary mismatches the germline segment, possibly from a read error. V is TRBV25-1 and J is TRBJ1-6, with D perhaps TRBD1 (6 bases). The CDR3 loop spans 14 amino acids. The germline gives CDR1 MGHDK, CDR2 SYGVNS. CDR3 in amino acids: CASSEQGWDSPLHF. CDR3 DNA sequence: TGTGCCAGCAGTGAACAGGGGTGGGATTCACCTCTCCACTTT.

This clonotype was observed a handful of times. This rearrangement joins TRBV2 to TRBJ2-4, with 8 bases lining up with TRBD1. The CDR3 loop spans 12 amino acids. Per the germline V gene, CDR1 is SNHLY and CDR2 is FYNNEI. J was trimmed by 11 bases and V by 5 bases; bases with no gene match: 5. The CDR3 sequence is CASSIQGEVQYF. The CDR3 nucleotides read TGTGCCAGCAGTATACAGGGGGAGGTTCAGTACTTC.

This clonotype was found a few times. The chain carries TRBV9 and TRBJ2-2; no definite D call. V was trimmed by 0 bases and J by 8 bases, leaving 5 bases between them. The CDR3 has 12 amino acids. Germline lookup yields CDR1 SGDLS and CDR2 YYNGEE. Written as DNA, the CDR3 is TGTGCCAGCAGCGTAGGGATGGGGGAGCTGTTTTTT. Its protein is CASSVGMGELFF.

This clonotype was seen just once. DNA for the CDR3: TGCGCCAGCAGACCGGGACAGGGCACTAATGAAAAACTGTTTTTT. It specifies CASRPGQGTNEKLFF. This rearrangement joins TRBV5-1 to TRBJ1-4; TRBD1 matches at 9 bases. Per the germline V gene, CDR1 is SGHRS and CDR2 is YFSETQ. The CDR3 sequence is 15 residues long. The J segment lost 2 bases and the V segment lost 5 bases, leaving 4 bases of the junction unmatched. The variable domain in full, with the rest retrieved from reference TRBV5-1 and TRBJ1-4, is KAGVTQTPRYLIKTRGQQVTLSCSPISGHRSVSWYQQTPGQGLQFLFEYFSETQRNKGNFPGRFSGRQFSNSRSEMNVSTLELGDSALYLCASRPGQGTNEKLFFGSGTQLSVL.

The chain carries TRBV6-5 and TRBJ1-1; no reliable D call. V shed 0 bases and J shed 7 bases, with 12 bases lying between them. The CDR3 runs to 14 residues. Germline CDR1 is MNHEY and CDR2 is SVGAGI. The CDR3 loop reads CASSYSWQRGEAFF. CDR3 DNA: TGTGCCAGCAGTTACTCGTGGCAGCGCGGTGAAGCTTTCTTT.

This rearrangement joins TRBV20-1 to TRBJ2-3; 8 bases map to TRBD2. Germline CDR1 is DFQATT and CDR2 is SNEGSKA (reference sequence). Trimming at V came to 1 base and at J to 4 bases, leaving 4 bases not matched to a gene. The CDR3 sequence is 14 residues long. The CDR3 is CSARGTSLSDTQYF. The CDR3 region has the DNA TGCAGTGCTAGAGGGACTAGCCTCTCAGATACGCAGTATTTT.

This clonotype was recorded many times. This chain connects TRBV7-7 to TRBJ2-3, with a possible D match to TRBD2 (6 bases). The V end was cut by 5 bases, the J end by 5 bases, with 17 bases between. Germline V gives CDR1 SSHAT, CDR2 FNYEAQ (reference sequence). The CDR3 length is 15 residues. The DNA for the CDR3 is TGTGCCAGCAGCCCCGGTCCTTTGGGGGGAGATACGCAGTATTTT. Encoded protein: CASSPGPLGGDTQYF.

This chain links TRBV6-5 with TRBJ2-5, with D maybe TRBD2 (6 bases). V gave up 4 bases and J gave up 5 bases, with 14 bases separating them. Germline loops: CDR1 MNHEY, CDR2 SVGAGI. CDR3 length equals 14 residues. In DNA form, the CDR3 reads TGTGCCAGCAGTTTGGCGGGGCGGTTGGAGACCCAGTACTTC. Encoded protein: CASSLAGRLETQYF.

V is TRBV7-9 and J is TRBJ1-2; TRBD1 aligns across 8 bases. After removal of 0 bases from V and 6 bases from J, the junction contained 6 bases not matched to a gene. This CDR3 comprises 15 residues. Germline loops: CDR1 SEHNR, CDR2 FQNEAQ (reference sequence). The CDR3 sequence: CASSLAGRGHDGYTF. The DNA of the CDR3 is TGTGCCAGCAGCTTAGCCGGCAGGGGGCATGATGGCTACACCTTC. Complete variable domain (other parts from reference TRBV7-9 and TRBJ1-2): DTGVSQNPRHKITKRGQNVTFRCDPISEHNRLYWYRQTLGQGPEFLTYFQNEAQLEKSRLLSDRFSAERPKGSFSTLEIQRTEQGDSAMYLCASSLAGRGHDGYTFGSGTRLTVV.

This clonotype was seen at least ten times. This sequence joins TRBV6-6 and TRBJ2-1; perhaps TRBD2 as D (6 bases). Trimming took off 0 bases at V and 4 bases at J, with 16 bases between the two ends. The CDR3 spans 17 residues. Germline V CDR1 and CDR2: MNHNY, SVGAGI (reference sequence). The DNA for the CDR3 is TGTGCCAGCAGTTACTCGGATGTGGGGGGAGTTTACAATGAGCAGTTCTTC. Amino acids: CASSYSDVGGVYNEQFF.

This clonotype was seen a few times. The chain links TRBV7-6 to TRBJ1-1, with 10 nucleotides matching TRBD1. The ends lost 4 bases at V and 10 bases at J; junction bases unmatched: 9. Germline V gene data show CDR1 as SGHVS and CDR2 as FNYEAQ. There are 14 residues in the CDR3. CDR3 nucleotide sequence: TGTGCCAGCAGCTCTCAGGCGACAGGGGGCCCAGCTTTCTTT. Residues: CASSSQATGGPAFF.

This clonotype was seen a handful of times. V usage is TRBV2 and J usage is TRBJ1-6; TRBD1 might be the D (5 bases). In germline, CDR1 is SNHLY, CDR2 FYNNEI. V was pared by 11 bases and J by 6 bases, with 14 bases between. This CDR3 is built from 13 residues. The CDR3 coding sequence is TGTGCCGGGGGATGGGATTTTAATTCACCCCTCCACTTT. This encodes CAGGWDFNSPLHF.

This chain joins TRBV19 and TRBJ1-3, with no clear D. The germline V gene encodes CDR1 LNHDA and CDR2 SQIVND (reference sequence). Trimming stripped 8 bases from V and 5 bases from J, with 19 bases between. The CDR3 spans 15 residues. CDR3 sequence reads: CASGGSRDGRNTIYF. The DNA for the CDR3 is TGTGCCAGTGGAGGTAGTAGAGACGGAAGAAACACCATATATTTT. The full variable domain, in which reference TRBV19 and TRBJ1-3 provide the parts outside the CDR3, is DGGITQSPKYLFRKEGQNVTLSCEQNLNHDAMYWYRQDPGQGLRLIYYSQIVNDFQKGDIAEGYSVSREKKESFPLTVTSAQKNPTAFYLCASGGSRDGRNTIYFGEGSWLTVV.